Presented here are 2 T cell receptor beta chains from one specimen sequenced in a study of cytomegalovirus exposure and HLA in healthy donors. 13 Jbeta primers and 60 Vbeta primers were used for the PCR. Only in-frame clones appear in the TCRdb table, and some are missing; sequencing was by immunoSEQ multiplex PCR. The sample lists 250,000 to 350,000 clones; roughly 80% were seen once. The material sequenced was PBMCs. These receptors were obtained from a girl under 10 years old in good health and CMV-seronegative.

The chain uses TRBV27 and TRBJ1-2; 10 bases fit TRBD1. The ends lost 5 bases at V and 8 bases at J; junction bases unmatched: 2. From germline, CDR1 is MNHEY and CDR2 SMNVEV (reference sequence). The CDR3 is 12 residues long. The CDR3 bases are TGTGCCAGCAGTCCGACAGGGGGCGGCTACACCTTC. It yields the protein CASSPTGGGYTF.

V gene TRBV20-1 combines with J gene TRBJ2-2; D not resolved. V was shortened by 6 bases and J by 6 bases, with 8 bases between the two germline ends. In germline, CDR1 is DFQATT, CDR2 SNEGSKA (reference sequence). The CDR3 contains 11 residues. The CDR3 is CSAPLAGELFF. CDR3 DNA: TGCAGTGCCCCCCTAGCCGGGGAGCTGTTTTTT.